This record looks at one TCR beta chain sequence and its context. The antigen is undetermined. PCR was performed using 60 Vbeta and 13 Jbeta primers. Original handling: An analysis performed later counted 60 million to 90 million unique TCR beta chains (roughly 10 million of them shared). The protocol was immunoSEQ multiplex PCR, while the TCRdb copy is restricted to in-frame clones and leaves out a portion. For V, J and clone size, that table is used; D and trimming come from the DNA. The sample holds approximately 200,000 clones, approximately 80% seen once. This entry is derived from a study of cytomegalovirus exposure and HLA in healthy donors. Donors likely had unrecorded immune exposures despite being nominally healthy when sampled. Findings of the study overall: Among the CMV-associated chains, a few were confirmed in vitro as specific for CMV antigens.

The CDR3 length is 16 residues. From germline, CDR1 is SNHLY and CDR2 FYNNEI. V lost 8 bases and J lost 1; bases outside the gene matches: 10. The rearrangement uses TRBV2 and TRBJ2-1; TRBD2 matches at 8 bases. This TCR derives from a woman aged 18-30 years in good health and CMV-seropositive. The material sequenced was PBMCs. In DNA, the CDR3 is TGTGCCAGCCCACGAACGGGGGGGGGTTCCTACAATGAGCAGTTCTTC. Translating it yields CASPRTGGGSYNEQFF.